The entry below describes one T cell receptor beta chain. These data are taken from a study of blood T cell repertoires in COVID-19. Study background: Samples came from the United States, Italy and Spain, spanning acute and convalescent COVID-19. T cells, B-cell-depleted T cells, or PBMCs supplied cDNA or gDNA.

Here immunoSEQ multiplex PCR was the method, and the copy in TCRdb shows in-frame clones only, minus some. The repertoire holds about 260,000 clones, about nine tenths seen once, with about 11% in the top ten. This CDR3 spans 11 amino acids. Germline lookup yields CDR1 GTSNPN and CDR2 SVGIG (reference sequence). Trimming pared 4 bases from V and 9 bases from J, leaving 10 bases between. This receptor was obtained from a woman aged 25-40 years with COVID-19, enrolled during active disease. The rearrangement joins TRBV30 to TRBJ1-3, with D tentatively TRBD1 (5 bases). Sequencing was performed on peripheral blood. The CDR3 DNA is TGTGCCTGGACCCTCGGGGGCACCATATATTTT. It encodes CAWTLGGTIYF.